Shown below are 28 T cell receptor beta chains from a single sample sequenced in a study of cytomegalovirus exposure and HLA in healthy donors. The PCR used 60 Vbeta and 13 Jbeta primers. Generated by immunoSEQ multiplex PCR, the TCRdb table keeps only in-frame clones and is missing some. Of about 160,000 clones in the sample, about 80% were seen once. Material for sequencing was PBMCs. These receptors all stem from a young man in good health and CMV-seropositive.

The rearrangement links TRBV7-3 to TRBJ2-3; possible D gene TRBD2, 7 bases. The germline V gene has CDR1 SGHTA and CDR2 FQGTGA. The length of the CDR3 is 16 residues. V lost 2 bases and J lost 3, with 15 bases in between. CDR3 region: CASSLVGGRGTDTQYF. The DNA of the CDR3 is TGTGCCAGCAGCTTAGTCGGGGGGCGGGGGACAGATACGCAGTATTTT.

The chain uses TRBV29-1 and TRBJ2-1; 12 positions agree with TRBD2. Germline V lookup: CDR1 SQVTM, CDR2 ANQGSEA. The trim removed 1 base at V and 8 bases at J, leaving 12 bases unmatched. CDR3 length: 17 residues. CDR3 DNA: TGCAGCGTTGAAGCGCACAAAAGACTAGCGGGAGAATATGAGCAGTTCTTC. It encodes CSVEAHKRLAGEYEQFF.

The genes are TRBV19 and TRBJ2-1; 11 bases agree with TRBD2. The CDR3 is 17 amino acids. V trimming: 3 bases; J trimming: 0 bases; junction bases outside the gene matches: 4. Germline V gene sequence: CDR1 LNHDA, CDR2 SQIVND (reference sequence). CDR3 DNA: TGTGCCAGTAGTATTCTAGCGGGGGGCAGCTCCTACAATGAGCAGTTCTTC. Translation: CASSILAGGSSYNEQFF.

This chain connects TRBV9 to TRBJ1-5, with 10 positions matching TRBD1. The germline V gene encodes CDR1 SGDLS and CDR2 YYNGEE. Unmatched junction bases numbered 26, after V lost 5 bases and J lost 6 bases. The CDR3 has 21 residues. CDR3 DNA sequence: TGTGCCAGCAGAGTGGGGACAATCTGCGGGACAGGGGAAGGGATGGCTCAGCCCCAGCATTTT. It yields the protein CASRVGTICGTGEGMAQPQHF.

This chain uses TRBV18 with TRBJ2-1, with 7 nucleotides matching TRBD2. Germline CDR1 KGHSH, CDR2 LQKENI. J was trimmed by 3 bases and V by 3 bases; bases with no gene match: 11. CDR3 length: 17 residues. CDR3 region: CASSPRTGLQDYNEQFF. The CDR3 DNA reads TGTGCCAGCTCACCGAGGACGGGACTACAGGACTACAATGAGCAGTTCTTC.

Details on this clone: Other DNA sequences in the sample encode the same CDR3. The rearrangement uses TRBV18 and TRBJ1-5, with TRBD1 as a possible D gene (5 bases). The V gene's germline CDR1 is KGHSH and CDR2 LQKENI. The CDR3 covers 18 residues. Trimming removed 2 bases at V and 2 bases at J, with 19 bases between. The DNA of the CDR3 is TGTGCCAGCTCACCAATCGTAAGGGGCTGCGCGGGCAATCAGCCCCAGCATTTT. Protein: CASSPIVRGCAGNQPQHF. Full variable domain (remainder filled in from reference TRBV18 and TRBJ1-5): NAGVMQNPRHLVRRRGQEARLRCSPMKGHSHVYWYRQLPEEGLKFMVYLQKENIIDESGMPKERFSAEFPKEGPSILRIQQVVRGDSAAYFCASSPIVRGCAGNQPQHFGDGTRLSIL.

The rearrangement uses TRBV9 and TRBJ1-1; D perhaps matches TRBD1 (6 bases). Germline CDR1 SGDLS, CDR2 YYNGEE. The ends were cut back, 0 bases at V and 0 bases at J, with 12 bases in the middle. This CDR3 region has 16 residues. The CDR3 sequence is CASSVAVGALNTEAFF. The CDR3 DNA follows: TGTGCCAGCAGCGTAGCTGTGGGGGCCCTGAACACTGAAGCTTTCTTT.

The rearrangement uses TRBV6-4 and TRBJ2-2; D unclear. From germline, CDR1 is MRHNA and CDR2 SNTAGT. This CDR3 contains 14 residues. V dropped 0 bases and J dropped 3 bases, with 5 bases sitting between them. CDR3 loop: CASSDSSDTGELFF. The CDR3 nucleotides read TGTGCCAGCAGTGACTCATCGGACACCGGGGAGCTGTTTTTT.

V is TRBV29-1 and J is TRBJ2-7, with a possible D match to TRBD2 (6 bases). Trimming shortened V by 4 bases and J by 6 bases, and 13 bases separated the two germline ends. This CDR3 contains 12 residues. Germline CDR1 reads SQVTM; CDR2 reads ANQGSEA. As DNA, the CDR3 is TGCAGCGTTGGGGAAGGGGACTCCGAGCAGTACTTC. Translating gives CSVGEGDSEQYF.

The CDR3 reads CASSPLPGLQRNYGYTF. In DNA form, the CDR3 reads TGTGCCAGCAGCCCCCTTCCGGGATTACAAAGGAACTATGGCTACACCTTC. The chain couples TRBV7-9 to TRBJ1-2; D remains unclear. Germline-derived CDR1 and CDR2 are SEHNR and FQNEAQ (reference sequence). The CDR3 runs to 17 residues. V was clipped by 5 bases and J by 2 bases, with 21 bases between them.

This clone was observed a handful of times. The chain uses TRBV7-8 and TRBJ1-1; 9 bases align to TRBD1. The germline V gene has CDR1 SGHVS and CDR2 FQNEAQ. With 4 bases clipped from V and 4 bases from J, the junction kept 13 bases outside the gene matches. The CDR3 is made up of 17 amino acids. The CDR3 here is CASSSRDREVRGTEAFF. CDR3 DNA: TGTGCCAGCAGCTCCCGGGACAGGGAAGTCCGGGGCACTGAAGCTTTCTTT.

The chain joins TRBV18 to TRBJ1-5, with 8 bases fitting TRBD1. Germline assignment: CDR1 KGHSH and CDR2 LQKENI. The CDR3 extends over 14 amino acids. V lost 4 bases and J lost 6; bases outside the gene matches: 5. The DNA for the CDR3 is TGTGCCAGCTCACAGGACAGGGTGGGTCAGCCCCAGCATTTT. Translated, it gives CASSQDRVGQPQHF.

The rearrangement uses TRBV7-2 and TRBJ2-1, with a weak D call TRBD2 (5 bases). The length of the CDR3 is 11 residues. Germline-derived CDR1 and CDR2 are SGHTA and FQGNSA. V lost 5 bases and J 7 bases, leaving 6 bases between the germline ends. CDR3: CASSPGNEQFF. The CDR3 nucleotides read TGTGCCAGCAGCCCGGGGAATGAGCAGTTCTTC.

The V and J genes are TRBV10-3 and TRBJ1-1, with 7 bases lining up with TRBD1. CDR1 is ENHRY and CDR2 is SYGVKD in the germline V gene. The trim removed 6 bases at V and 0 bases at J, leaving 4 bases unmatched. The CDR3 has 14 amino acids. The CDR3 DNA sequence: TGTGCCATCAGCATGGGACAGTTGAACACTGAAGCTTTCTTT. This codes for CAISMGQLNTEAFF.

This clone was detected a few times. The DNA for the CDR3 is TGTGCCAGCAGCTTCCGACTAGCGGGGCAAGAGACCCAGTACTTC. It translates to CASSFRLAGQETQYF. The chain couples TRBV7-8 to TRBJ2-5; TRBD2 agrees at 11 bases. This CDR3 region has 15 residues. Per the germline V gene, CDR1 is SGHVS and CDR2 is FQNEAQ. V lost 3 bases, J lost 2 bases, and 2 bases stayed unmatched.

The V call is TRBV10-2, the J call TRBJ1-2, with D unresolved. With 4 bases removed from V and 0 bases from J, the gap between germline ends came to 9 bases. The germline V gene has CDR1 WSHSY and CDR2 SAAADI. The length of the CDR3 is 14 residues. CDR3: CASSAGEANYGYTF. The CDR3 DNA reads as TGCGCCAGCAGTGCCGGGGAAGCTAACTATGGCTACACCTTC.

V gene TRBV27 combines with J gene TRBJ2-1, with 7 bases identical to TRBD1. This CDR3 region has 14 residues. From germline, CDR1 is MNHEY and CDR2 SMNVEV (reference sequence). J lost 8 bases, V lost 6 bases, and 10 bases had no gene match. This CDR3 is CASRRGQALDEQFF. CDR3 sequence (DNA): TGTGCCAGCAGAAGGGGGCAAGCCCTCGATGAGCAGTTCTTC.

The chain recombines TRBV27 with TRBJ2-7, with 9 bases fitting TRBD2. V dropped 3 bases and J dropped 8; count of bases not matched to a gene: 11. Looked up from germline, CDR1 is MNHEY and CDR2 is SMNVEV (reference sequence). The CDR3 has 15 residues. DNA of the CDR3: TGTGCCAGCAGTTTCCGGAGTAGCGGGAGCTTTCAGCAGTACTTC. Translating it yields CASSFRSSGSFQQYF.

The chain couples TRBV19 to TRBJ1-2; 8 bases align to TRBD1. Unmatched junction bases numbered 13, after V lost 4 bases and J lost 9 bases. This CDR3 has 15 amino acids. The germline CDR1 and CDR2 sequences are LNHDA and SQIVND (reference sequence). As DNA, the CDR3 is TGTGCCAGTAGTAGCGGGACAGGTACCCTATTCCGCTACACCTTC. This translates into CASSSGTGTLFRYTF.

The rearrangement joins TRBV5-4 to TRBJ2-3, with a weak D call TRBD1 (6 bases). This CDR3 has 14 amino acids. CDR1 SGHNT and CDR2 YYREEE come from the germline V gene (reference sequence). Between the trimmed V and J ends, which lost 7 bases and 2 bases, there was a span of 14 bases. The DNA for the CDR3 is TGTGCCAGCGGCAATCAGGGGTTCACAGATACGCAGTATTTT. Amino acid sequence: CASGNQGFTDTQYF.

This chain joins TRBV7-2 and TRBJ1-3; no clear D gene. CDR3 length: 14 amino acids. V lost 1 base, J lost 0 bases, and 4 bases lay in between. The germline V gene has CDR1 SGHTA and CDR2 FQGNSA. Here the CDR3 reads CASSLGSSGNTIYF. DNA for the CDR3: TGTGCCAGCAGCTTAGGCAGCTCTGGAAACACCATATATTTT.

The chain has TRBV20-1 and TRBJ2-5; D remains ambiguous. The V end lost 4 bases, the J end lost 7 bases, and 10 bases lay between the germline ends. This CDR3 region has 11 residues. In germline, CDR1 is DFQATT, CDR2 SNEGSKA (reference sequence). The CDR3 DNA follows: TGCAGTGCTAATAGCCGTGCGACCCAGTACTTC. Protein: CSANSRATQYF.

This chain connects TRBV18 to TRBJ1-1; D not resolved. Trimming took 2 bases from V and 8 from J, leaving 6 bases between them. The CDR3 has 11 residues. Germline values: CDR1 KGHSH, CDR2 LQKENI. The CDR3 protein is CASSPGLEAFF. CDR3 sequence (DNA): TGTGCCAGCTCACCAGGGCTCGAAGCTTTCTTT.

This sequence joins TRBV25-1 and TRBJ1-2; a possible D gene is TRBD1 (6 bases). V lost 2 bases and J lost 4, with 20 bases in between. The CDR3 extends over 17 amino acids. From germline, CDR1 is MGHDK and CDR2 SYGVNS. The CDR3 sequence: CASSEPGSGGAVYGYTF. The DNA of the CDR3 is TGTGCCAGCAGTGAACCCGGCTCGGGGGGCGCGGTCTATGGCTACACCTTC.

CDR3 nucleotides: TGTGCCAGCAGCTTGGGGCGGAGCACAGATACGCAGTATTTT. Encoded protein: CASSLGRSTDTQYF. This sequence joins TRBV5-6 and TRBJ2-3; no definite D call. Deletions cut 0 bases from V and 0 bases from J, with 5 bases between. The CDR3 length is 14 residues. Germline loops: CDR1 SGHDT, CDR2 YYEEEE.

The CDR3 reads CASSLQGRGYSPLHF. The DNA for the CDR3 is TGTGCCAGCAGCCTACAGGGCCGGGGTTATTCACCCCTCCACTTT. This rearrangement joins TRBV6-5 to TRBJ1-6; TRBD1 might be the D (6 bases). From germline, CDR1 is MNHEY and CDR2 SVGAGI. The CDR3 has 15 amino acids. The V gene lost 6 bases and the J gene lost 8 bases, with 17 bases spanning the gap.

This chain connects TRBV6-4 to TRBJ2-2, with 7 nucleotides matching TRBD2. The V gene's germline CDR1 is MRHNA and CDR2 SNTAGT. V was pared by 2 bases and J by 4 bases, with 1 base of the junction left unmatched. This CDR3 is 14 amino acids long. The CDR3 DNA reads TGTGCCAGCAGTGACGGGAGGGCCACCGGGGAGCTGTTTTTT. Protein sequence: CASSDGRATGELFF.

J is TRBJ2-2 and V is TRBV11-1, with 7 positions matching TRBD1. There are 15 residues in the CDR3. Germline V gene data show CDR1 as SGHAT and CDR2 as FQDESV (reference sequence). The V and J ends lost 4 bases and 6 bases, in that order; junction bases with no gene match: 8. The CDR3 spells CASSSGGLVPGELFF. The CDR3 DNA reads as TGTGCCAGCAGCTCAGGGGGTCTAGTCCCCGGGGAGCTGTTTTTT.